This T cell receptor beta chain originates from a study of blood T cells in healthy people across ages (dated by TCRdb to between 2015 and 2016). About the study as a whole: In model experiments, template switching captured roughly one uniquely barcoded TCR beta cDNA molecule for every two T cells. To avoid experimental bias, donors of different ages were distributed randomly across sequencing lanes. Donors were grouped into four age groups: young (average about 15 years), middle-aged (39), aged (62) and long-lived (approximately 82). Two additional independent replicas of 1 million unique cDNA reads from the same blood draw were analyzed for two donors (one aged 18 to 30 and one aged 80 or older). To track age-related changes in TCR beta repertoire diversity, the study relied on deep sequencing normalized with unique cDNA molecular identifiers. The research as a whole found: Bulk unsorted PBMC profiling prevented conclusive comparison of naive and antigen-experienced compartments. Observed TCR beta diversity per million T cells fell roughly linearly with age, and a significant reduction was already apparent by age around 44. The percentage of naive T cells measured by flow cytometry correlated strongly with observed TCR beta diversity. Compared with the aged group, more naive CD4+ T cells, fewer expanded clones and increased TCR diversity were shown by the long-lived group, suggesting age selection. Because donor CMV infection status was unknown, age-related changes in expanded clonotypes were potentially confounded. Estimates of total diversity based on one million sequenced T cells were regarded as lower bounds and as underestimates.

The library relied on 5' RACE. Sequenced on an Illumina HiSeq 2500. A second about 7 to 12 cycle PCR used a sample-barcoded 5' primer and a J-beta primer mix. A template-switch 5' adaptor carrying 12 random nucleotides introduced a unique molecular identifier onto each TCR beta cDNA molecule. At least 2.5 million CDR3-containing paired-end reads were obtained from each sample. First-strand cDNA synthesis was performed from all RNA using the Mint cDNA synthesis kit, with priming by a TRBC-specific oligonucleotide. Following uracil-DNA glycosylase treatment, a first 18-cycle PCR with universal primers M1SS and BC2_uni_R was performed on all cDNA. As for the original processing: Normalization of each sample was performed by random selection of 1 million high-quality reads, each carrying a distinct molecular identifier. Reads with shared molecular identifiers were discarded instead of being binned into consensus sequences. MiTCR, with a Q25 quality threshold and the strictest error-elimination algorithm, was used for CDR3 identification, clonotype clustering and error correction. A nonparametric unseen species model with Euler transformation was used to estimate a lower bound on total TCR beta diversity. The public reads were run again by TCRdb, first through fastp at Q25 and then through MiXCR, and only productive beta chains were kept. CDR3 protein sequences are deduplicated, and each keeps its most common genes and DNA. The V and J calls, along with clone size, are taken from TCRdb and not from the paper's own processing. In all, the sample holds about 1.7 million distinct CDR3 sequences, and 28% of those were seen once. Clones ranked in the top ten supply approximately 7.7% of the sample.

The CDR3 contains 17 residues, cysteine and phenylalanine counted. The entry retains the CDR3 DNA only, 51 bases that are in frame from base 1. V drops 1 base and J drops 0 bases, leaving 16 bases in between. CDR1 is given as SNHLY and CDR2 as FYNNEI, both from the germline V gene. Donors were roughly 40 systemically healthy Caucasian individuals from Russia aged roughly 6 to 100 years. Roughly 11 milliliters of peripheral blood were drawn from each donor into EDTA-treated Vacutainer tubes. Ficoll-Paque density-gradient centrifugation was used to isolate PBMCs, with at least 6.5 million per sample. Total RNA was extracted from PBMCs with Trizol reagent, with at least 6 micrograms obtained per sample. For every donor, an aliquot of PBMCs went through flow cytometry to measure the percentages of naive CD45RAhigh/CD27high T cells. Concerning this clonotype: Its specific antigen is unknown. Base qualities are not recorded, but no much larger clone differs from it by a single base.

The receptor comes from a woman aged 30 to 39 in good health. The specimen sequenced was blood. This receptor chain uses TRBV2 and TRBJ2-7, with the D gene call left open. The DNA sequence reads TGTGCCAGCAGTGAAGAGTGGACGGCTCTGAGCTCCTACGAGCAGTACTTC. It codes for CASSEEWTALSSYEQYF. The entire variable domain, with the stretches around the CDR3 drawn from the reference TRBV2 and TRBJ2-7 proteins, is EPEVTQTPSHQVTQMGQEVILRCVPISNHLYFYWYRQILGQKVEFLVSFYNNEISEKSEIFDDQFSVERPDGSNFTLKIRSTKLEDSAMYFCASSEEWTALSSYEQYFGPGTRLTVT.